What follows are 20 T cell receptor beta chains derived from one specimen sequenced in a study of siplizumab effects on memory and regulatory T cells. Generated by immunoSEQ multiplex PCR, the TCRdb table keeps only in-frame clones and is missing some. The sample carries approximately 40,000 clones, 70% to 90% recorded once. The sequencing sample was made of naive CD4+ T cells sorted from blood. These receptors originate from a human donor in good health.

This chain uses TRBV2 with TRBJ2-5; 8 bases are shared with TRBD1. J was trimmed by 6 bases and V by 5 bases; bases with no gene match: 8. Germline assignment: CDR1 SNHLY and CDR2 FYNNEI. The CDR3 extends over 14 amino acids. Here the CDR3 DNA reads TGTGCCAGCAGTCCTTCTACAGGGGGAAAGACCCAGTACTTC. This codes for CASSPSTGGKTQYF.

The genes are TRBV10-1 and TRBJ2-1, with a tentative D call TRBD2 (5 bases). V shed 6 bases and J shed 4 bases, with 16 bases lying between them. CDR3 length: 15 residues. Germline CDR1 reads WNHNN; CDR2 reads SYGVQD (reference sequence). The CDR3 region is CASSPDSARYNEQFF. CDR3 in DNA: TGCGCCAGCAGCCCCGATAGCGCCCGGTACAATGAGCAGTTCTTC.

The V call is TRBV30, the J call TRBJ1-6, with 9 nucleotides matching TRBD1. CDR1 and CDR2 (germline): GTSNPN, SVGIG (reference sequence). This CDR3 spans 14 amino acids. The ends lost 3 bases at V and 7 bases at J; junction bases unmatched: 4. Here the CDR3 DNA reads TGTGCCTGGAGACCGGGACAGGGAAATTCACCCCTCCACTTT. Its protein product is CAWRPGQGNSPLHF.

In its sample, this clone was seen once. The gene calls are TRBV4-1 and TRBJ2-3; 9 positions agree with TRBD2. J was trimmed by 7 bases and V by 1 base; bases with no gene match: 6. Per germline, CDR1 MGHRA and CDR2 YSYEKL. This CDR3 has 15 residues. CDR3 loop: CASSQVLTSGNTQYF. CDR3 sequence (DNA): TGCGCCAGCAGCCAAGTTTTGACTAGCGGAAATACGCAGTATTTT.

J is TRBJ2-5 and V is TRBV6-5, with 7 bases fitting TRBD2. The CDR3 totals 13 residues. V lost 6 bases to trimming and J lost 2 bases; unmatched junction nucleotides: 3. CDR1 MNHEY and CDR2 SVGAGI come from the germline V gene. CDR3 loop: CASSRGRQETQYF. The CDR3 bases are TGTGCCAGCAGCCGCGGGAGACAAGAGACCCAGTACTTC.

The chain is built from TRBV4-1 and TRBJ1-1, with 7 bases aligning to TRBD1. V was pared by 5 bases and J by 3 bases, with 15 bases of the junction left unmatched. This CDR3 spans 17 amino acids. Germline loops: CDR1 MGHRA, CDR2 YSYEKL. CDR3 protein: CASSVPGQSHGDTEAFF. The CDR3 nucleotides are TGCGCCAGCAGCGTTCCGGGACAGAGCCACGGGGACACTGAAGCTTTCTTT.

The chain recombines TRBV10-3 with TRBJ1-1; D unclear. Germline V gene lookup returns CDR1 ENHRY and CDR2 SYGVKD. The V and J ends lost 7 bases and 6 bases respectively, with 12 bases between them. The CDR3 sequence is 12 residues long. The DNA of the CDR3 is TGTGCCATCAACGGCCCGTTATCTGAAGCTTTCTTT. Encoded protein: CAINGPLSEAFF.

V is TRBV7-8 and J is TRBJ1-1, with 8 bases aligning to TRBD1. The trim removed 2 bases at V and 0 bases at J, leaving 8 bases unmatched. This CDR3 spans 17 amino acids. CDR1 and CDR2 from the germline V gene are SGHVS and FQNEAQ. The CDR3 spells CASSLQGQGHVNTEAFF. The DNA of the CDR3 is TGTGCCAGCAGCTTACAAGGACAGGGCCACGTGAACACTGAAGCTTTCTTT.

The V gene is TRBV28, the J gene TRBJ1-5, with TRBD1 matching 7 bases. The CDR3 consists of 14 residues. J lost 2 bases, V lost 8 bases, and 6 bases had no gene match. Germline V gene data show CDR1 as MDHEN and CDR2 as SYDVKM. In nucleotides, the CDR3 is TGTGCCAGCCAGGGGGGGGTGGGCAATCAGCCCCAGCATTTT. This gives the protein CASQGGVGNQPQHF.

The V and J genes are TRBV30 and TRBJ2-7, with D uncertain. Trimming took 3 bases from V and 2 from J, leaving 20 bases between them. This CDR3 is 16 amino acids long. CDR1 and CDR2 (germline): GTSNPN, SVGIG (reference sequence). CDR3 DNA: TGTGCCTGGAGGACCCCTGGGGTTTCATTTCCCTACGAGCAGTACTTC. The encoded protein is CAWRTPGVSFPYEQYF.

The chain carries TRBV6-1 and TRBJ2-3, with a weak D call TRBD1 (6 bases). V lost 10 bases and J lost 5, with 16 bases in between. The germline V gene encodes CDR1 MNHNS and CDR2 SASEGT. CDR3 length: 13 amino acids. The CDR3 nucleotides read TGTGCCACACGGTCCAGGGGTGGAGATACGCAGTATTTT. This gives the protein CATRSRGGDTQYF.

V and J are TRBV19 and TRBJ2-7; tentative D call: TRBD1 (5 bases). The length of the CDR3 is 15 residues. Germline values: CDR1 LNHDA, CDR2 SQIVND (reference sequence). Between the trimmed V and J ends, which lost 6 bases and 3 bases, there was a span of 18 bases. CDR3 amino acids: CASRDLGLGHYEQYF. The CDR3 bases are TGTGCCAGTAGAGATTTGGGGCTAGGCCACTACGAGCAGTACTTC.

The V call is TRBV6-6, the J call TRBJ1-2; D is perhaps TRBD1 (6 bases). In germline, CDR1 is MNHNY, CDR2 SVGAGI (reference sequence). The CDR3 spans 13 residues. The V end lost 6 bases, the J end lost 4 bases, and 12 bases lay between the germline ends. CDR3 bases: TGTGCCAGCAGCTATACAGGGACCTATGGCTACACCTTC. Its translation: CASSYTGTYGYTF.

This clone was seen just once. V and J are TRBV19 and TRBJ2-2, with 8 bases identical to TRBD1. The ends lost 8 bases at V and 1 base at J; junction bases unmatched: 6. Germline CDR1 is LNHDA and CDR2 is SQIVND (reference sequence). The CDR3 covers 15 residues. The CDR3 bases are TGTGCCAGTTCCCAGGGGACAGGGAACACCGGGGAGCTGTTTTTT. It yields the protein CASSQGTGNTGELFF. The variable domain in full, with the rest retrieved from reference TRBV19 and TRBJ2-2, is DGGITQSPKYLFRKEGQNVTLSCEQNLNHDAMYWYRQDPGQGLRLIYYSQIVNDFQKGDIAEGYSVSREKKESFPLTVTSAQKNPTAFYLCASSQGTGNTGELFFGEGSRLTVL.

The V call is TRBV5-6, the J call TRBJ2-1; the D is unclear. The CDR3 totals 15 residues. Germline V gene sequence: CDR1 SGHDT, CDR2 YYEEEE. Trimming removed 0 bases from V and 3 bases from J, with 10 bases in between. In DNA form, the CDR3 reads TGTGCCAGCAGCTTGGTGAGTAGAAGCTACAATGAGCAGTTCTTC. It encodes CASSLVSRSYNEQFF.

CDR3 amino acids: CASSSYGAGENTGELFF. For the CDR3, the DNA is TGTGCCAGTAGTTCCTACGGGGCAGGGGAGAACACCGGGGAGCTGTTTTTT. The V call is TRBV19, the J call TRBJ2-2; weak D call: TRBD1 (6 bases). This CDR3 has 17 residues. Trimming cost V 5 bases and J 1 base, with 17 bases left between them. Germline CDR1 and CDR2: LNHDA and SQIVND (reference sequence).

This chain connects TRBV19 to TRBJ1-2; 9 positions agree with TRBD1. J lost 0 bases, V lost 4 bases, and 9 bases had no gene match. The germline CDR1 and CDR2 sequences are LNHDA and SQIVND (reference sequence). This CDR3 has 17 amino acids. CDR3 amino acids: CASSRSGTGPPNYGYTF. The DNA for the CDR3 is TGTGCCAGTAGTAGGTCCGGGACAGGGCCTCCTAACTATGGCTACACCTTC.

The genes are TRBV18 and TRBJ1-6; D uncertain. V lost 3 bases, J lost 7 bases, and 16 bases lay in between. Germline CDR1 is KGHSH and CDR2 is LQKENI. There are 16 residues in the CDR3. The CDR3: CASSPVATERNSPLHF. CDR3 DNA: TGTGCCAGCTCACCCGTGGCCACAGAGAGAAATTCACCCCTCCACTTT.

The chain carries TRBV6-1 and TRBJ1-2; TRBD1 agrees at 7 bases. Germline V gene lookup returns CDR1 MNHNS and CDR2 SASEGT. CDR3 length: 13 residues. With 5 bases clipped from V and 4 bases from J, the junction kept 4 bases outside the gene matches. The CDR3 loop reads CASSTGESYGYTF. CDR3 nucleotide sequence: TGTGCCAGCAGTACAGGGGAAAGCTATGGCTACACCTTC.

Written as DNA, the CDR3 is TGTGCCAGCAGTGGGCCGACAGGGTTAGATACGCAGTATTTT. Its protein product is CASSGPTGLDTQYF. The chain combines TRBV27 with TRBJ2-3, with 7 nucleotides matching TRBD1. CDR3 size: 14 residues. The junction had 7 bases not matched to a gene; V was cut back by 5 bases and J by 5 bases. Looked up from germline, CDR1 is MNHEY and CDR2 is SMNVEV (reference sequence).